These T cell receptor beta chains were read from a single sample in a study of shared clonotypes between healthy human individuals. Produced via immunoSEQ multiplex PCR; TCRdb's table is partial and in-frame only. The sample lists millions of clones, 90% to 95% occurring once. Source material: naive CD4+ T cells sorted from blood. The receptors originated from a man aged 18 to 30 in good health. Both conserved end residues are part of each CDR3. D genes are given only for firm matches. Not all rows give a size; the values are once, few, many and, for expanded clones, a class.

size	V	J	D	DNA	CDR3
-	TRBV6-6	TRBJ1-2	-	TGTGCCAGCAGTACCGAGGGAGGTTTTAATGGCTACACCTTC	CASSTEGGFNGYTF
once	TRBV10-1	TRBJ2-5	-	TGCGCCAGCAGTAACAGGGTTCTCGTTTGGGAAGAGACCCAGTACTTC	CASSNRVLVWEETQYF
-	TRBV4-1	TRBJ1-6	-	TGCGCCAGCAGCCGGTCCGAGGGAAATTCACCCCTCCACTTT	CASSRSEGNSPLHF
-	TRBV7-2	TRBJ1-5	-	TGTGCCAGCAGCTTGAGTGTCCAGCCCCAGCATTTT	CASSLSVQPQHF
-	TRBV2	TRBJ1-5	-	TGTGCCAGCAGGGACGGAAATAGCAATCAGCCCCAGCATTTT	CASRDGNSNQPQHF
-	TRBV5-4	TRBJ2-7	TRBD1	TGTGCCAGCAGCTCCCAGGGGGCCTACGAGCAGTACTTC	CASSSQGAYEQYF
once	TRBV4-3	TRBJ1-6	TRBD1	TGCGCCAGCAGCCAAGATTTAGGGACAGGGGTCGCTTCACCCCTCCACTTT	CASSQDLGTGVASPLHF
-	TRBV13	TRBJ1-2	-	TGTGCCAGCAGCTTAGACGGGTTGGGGCCCGGCTACACCTTC	CASSLDGLGPGYTF
-	TRBV2	TRBJ1-2	-	TGTGCCAGCACGGGAACTTGGGGCAACTATGGCTACACCTTC	CASTGTWGNYGYTF
-	TRBV7-2	TRBJ2-5	TRBD2	TGTGCCAGCAGCTGGACGCTAGCGGTCCAAGAGACCCAGTACTTC	CASSWTLAVQETQYF
-	TRBV11-2	TRBJ2-7	-	TGTGCCAGCAGCTTAGTTTACTCGGCAGGTCGCTCCTACGAGCAGTACTTC	CASSLVYSAGRSYEQYF
-	TRBV6-5	TRBJ2-1	-	TGTGCCAGCAGGTTACGGCGGCAAAACAATGAGCAGTTCTTC	CASRLRRQNNEQFF
-	TRBV11-2	TRBJ2-7	-	TGTGCCAGCAGCGTAGGACAGAAGCATTCCTACGAGCAGTACTTC	CASSVGQKHSYEQYF
-	TRBV7-2	TRBJ2-1	-	TGTGCCAGCAGCTCTGACAGAGGGACCTACAATGAGCAGTTCTTC	CASSSDRGTYNEQFF
once	TRBV5-1	TRBJ2-3	TRBD2	TGCGCCAGCAGCCCCGGGACTAGCGGGAGAACAGATACGCAGTATTTT	CASSPGTSGRTDTQYF
-	TRBV7-9	TRBJ1-2	-	TGTGCCCCTATTCCCCAGCCCAGGGTGCATGGCTACACCTTC	CAPIPQPRVHGYTF
-	TRBV11-2	TRBJ2-5	-	TGTGCCAGCAGCTTAGGGCCGTTGGACGTGGCCCAGTACTTC	CASSLGPLDVAQYF
-	TRBV5-1	TRBJ2-7	TRBD2	TGCGCCAGCAGCTTGGCACCTAGCGGGAACAATTACTCCTACGAGCAGTACTTC	CASSLAPSGNNYSYEQYF
-	TRBV20-1	TRBJ2-3	-	TGCAGTAGTCGTGAAGGAGATACGCAGTATTTT	CSSREGDTQYF
-	TRBV29-1	TRBJ1-5	-	TGCAGCGTTCAAACTGACAGGAATCAGCCCCAGCATTTT	CSVQTDRNQPQHF
-	TRBV5-3	TRBJ1-5	-	TGTGCCAGAAGCTTGTTTTGGGGATGGTCGCATAGCAATCAGCCCCAGCATTTT	CARSLFWGWSHSNQPQHF
-	TRBV5-4	TRBJ2-3	TRBD2	TGTGCCAGCAGCCCGGCGGCTAGCGGGGGCACAGATACGCAGTATTTT	CASSPAASGGTDTQYF
-	TRBV1	TRBJ1-3	-	TGCACCAGCAGCCAAGACACGGGCCGCTCTGGAAACACCATATATTTT	CTSSQDTGRSGNTIYF
-	TRBV5-1	TRBJ2-3	-	TGCGCCAGCAGCTTGCTGCGGGATCCCCCTACAGATACGCAGTATTTT	CASSLLRDPPTDTQYF
-	TRBV11-1	TRBJ2-7	-	TGTGCCAGCAAGGGGGGCTCGCCCCCCATCTACGAGCAGTACTTC	CASKGGSPPIYEQYF
-	TRBV28	TRBJ1-1	TRBD1	TGTGCCACCTGGGGACAGTCAAACACTGAAGCTCTCTTT	CATWGQSNTEALF
-	TRBV29-1	TRBJ2-3	TRBD2	TGCAGCGTTGCCACTTATACGGGGGGGAGATACCCTAGCACAGATACGCAGTATTTT	CSVATYTGGRYPSTDTQYF
-	TRBV9	TRBJ1-2	-	TGTGCCAGCAGCGGCCAGGGTTTCTATGGCTACACCTTC	CASSGQGFYGYTF
once	TRBV5-1	TRBJ2-5	TRBD2	TGCGCCAGCAGCCTAGGGACTAGCGGGGGAAGTGAGACCCAGTACTTC	CASSLGTSGGSETQYF
-	TRBV19	TRBJ1-4	TRBD1	TGTGCCAGTAGGGATACAGGGGAGAATGAAAAACTGTTTTTT	CASRDTGENEKLFF
-	TRBV5-4	TRBJ1-1	TRBD1	TGTGCCAGCAGCTTGGGTGCCGGGACAGGGGACACTGAAGCTTTCTTT	CASSLGAGTGDTEAFF
-	TRBV6-6	TRBJ2-3	-	TGTGCCAGCAGTTATTCCCGAGGGCTCGGCGATACGCAGTATTTT	CASSYSRGLGDTQYF
few	TRBV30	TRBJ1-5	-	TGTGCCTGGAGTAAGGGACCCAATCAGCCCCAGCATTTT	CAWSKGPNQPQHF
-	TRBV5-1	TRBJ2-7	TRBD2	TGCGCCAGCAGCTTGGGACTAGCGGCTAAAGAGCAGTACTTC	CASSLGLAAKEQYF
-	TRBV6-1	TRBJ1-5	-	TGTGCCGCGCGGAGGGGTATTATTAGCAATCAGCCCCAGCATTTT	CAARRGIISNQPQHF
-	TRBV28	TRBJ1-3	TRBD1	TGTGCCAGCAGTTTACCAGGGGGCCAACTCCTGAACACCATATATTTT	CASSLPGGQLLNTIYF
-	TRBV4-1	TRBJ2-1	TRBD2	TGCGCCAGCAGCTTCCCCGGGACTACCATCAATGAGCAGTTCTTC	CASSFPGTTINEQFF
-	TRBV10-3	TRBJ2-7	-	TGTGCCACCCAACCCTCCTCGGTTAGTTACGAGCAGTACTTC	CATQPSSVSYEQYF
-	TRBV5-1	TRBJ2-5	TRBD2	TGCGCCAGCAGCTTGAGCACGCGGGGGTTAGGGGAGACCCAGTACTTC	CASSLSTRGLGETQYF
-	TRBV6-1	TRBJ1-5	-	TGTGCCACCGAGATGTGGGATAGCAATCAGCCCCAGCATTTT	CATEMWDSNQPQHF
-	TRBV5-1	TRBJ2-3	TRBD1	TGCGCCAGCAGCTTGGAGGGTGCAGGGGGTTACGATACGCAGTATTTT	CASSLEGAGGYDTQYF
once	TRBV5-6	TRBJ2-5	-	TGTGCCAGCAGCCAGGGACTCGGGCAAGAGACCCAGTACTTC	CASSQGLGQETQYF
-	TRBV29-1	TRBJ2-7	-	TGCAGCGTTGCGAGCTTTACAGACTACGAGCAGTACTTC	CSVASFTDYEQYF
-	TRBV2	TRBJ1-2	-	TGTGCCAGCAGTGAAGCGCTTAGAGTTTTTTCTGACTATGGCTACACCTTC	CASSEALRVFSDYGYTF